The sequence of this T cell receptor beta chain was determined in a study of lymphopenia after photon versus proton radiotherapy (dated by TCRdb to between 2018 and 2021). Regarding the study in general: The immunological effects of photon versus proton radiation therapy were compared in patients with gastrointestinal tumors who developed high-grade lymphopenia. The goal of the study was to describe how the two radiation modalities differ in their effects on the immune system. The approximately 20 patients in the cohort had gastrointestinal tumors, were treated with either photon or proton therapy, and subsequently developed lymphopenia.

As for this clone: Its antigen is not yet known. Within one base of it there is no much larger clone, and no base qualities were kept.

The library relied on the immunoSEQ multiplex PCR assay. T cell repertoires were profiled with deep sequencing of rearranged TCR beta loci together with multiparametric flow cytometry. TCRdb's version of the immuneACCESS table is confined to in-frame rearrangements and falls short of the full clone set. An unresolved V gene accounts for under half of the shortfall where checked; the remainder is of unknown origin. The sample records about 60,000 clones, around 84% of which are singletons. The ten largest clonotypes hold just over 2% of the sample. What the study reported, not specific to this receptor: During treatment, patients who received photon therapy lost naive T cells and TCR diversity and gained effector/memory populations, whereas patients who received proton therapy remained relatively stable. The authors looked at the survival association only in patients who died, and they framed better survival with proton therapy as a possibility rather than a demonstrated result. Across the cohort, an inverse correlation was found between a larger post-nadir drop in TCR diversity and overall survival time among patients who died. After the lymphocyte count nadir, repertoires from photon-treated patients showed oligoclonal expansion, particularly of CD8+ Temra cells, and this expansion drove the decline in diversity.

V was cut back by 4 bases and J by 2 bases, leaving a gap of 11 bases between them. Reading from cysteine to phenylalanine, the CDR3 counts 14 amino acids. Just the 42-base CDR3 DNA is kept, in frame starting at base 1. As encoded in the germline V gene, CDR1 is SGHRS while CDR2 is YFSETQ. Sequencing used peripheral blood, obtained from a patient treated with proton-based radiotherapy. The receptor's source is a man in his fifties or sixties with pancreatic cancer. This chain is built from TRBV5-1 and TRBJ2-3; the D gene lacks a confident call. CDR3 region: CASSPDPNTDTQYF. The DNA reads TGCGCCAGCAGCCCCGACCCTAACACAGATACGCAGTATTTT.